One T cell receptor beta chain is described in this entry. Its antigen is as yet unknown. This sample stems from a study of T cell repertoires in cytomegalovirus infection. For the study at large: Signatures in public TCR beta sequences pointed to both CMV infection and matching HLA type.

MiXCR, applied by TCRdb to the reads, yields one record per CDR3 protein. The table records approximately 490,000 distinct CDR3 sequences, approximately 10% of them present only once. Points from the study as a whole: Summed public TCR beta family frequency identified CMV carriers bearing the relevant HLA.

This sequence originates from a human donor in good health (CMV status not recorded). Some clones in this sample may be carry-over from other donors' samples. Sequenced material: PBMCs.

Here the CDR3 reads CSAVDSSGDSISYEQYF. In DNA form, the CDR3 reads TGCAGTGCCGTGGACTCTAGCGGGGACTCTATCTCCTACGAGCAGTACTTC. This chain connects TRBV20-1 to TRBJ2-7; 9 nucleotides match TRBD2. V lost 6 bases and J lost 0; bases outside the gene matches: 15. This CDR3 contains 17 residues. Germline V gives CDR1 DFQATT, CDR2 SNEGSKA (reference sequence).